Here is one T cell receptor (beta chain) with its context. Its antigen remains undetermined. One base away there is no much larger clone; base qualities are not given. This sample stems from a study of cytomegalovirus exposure and HLA in healthy donors (dated by TCRdb to the late 2010s). In terms of the full investigation: A later analysis indicated that the 120 validation repertoires were generated on the platform also employed for the 700 or so repertoires of the first cohort. The study aimed to test whether cataloging public T cell receptors could reveal signatures of past pathogen exposure. Besides the first cohort of roughly 700 subjects, a separate validation cohort made up of 120 different subjects was used. High-throughput TCR immunosequencing, statistical association of individual TCRs with disease status, and machine learning were combined to predict cytomegalovirus infection status. The study at large found these results: In a later analysis, TCRs clustered in the first cohort were found to also tend to co-occur in the 120 or so validation repertoires, with 90% to 95% of cluster scores above 0. In the study, around 150 TCR beta chains were listed as associated with cytomegalovirus. The validation cohort had no HLA typing available for a later analysis, so co-occurrence within that cohort was assessed over all 130 or so repertoires. A few of the identified cytomegalovirus-associated TCR beta chains were confirmed in vitro to be specific for cytomegalovirus antigens. The authors suggested that the approach could potentially be extended to other disease states and immunological phenotypes. Across donors, most TCR sequences were observed very rarely, whereas some public TCRs were present in many individuals. The classifier was reported to diagnose cytomegalovirus status with high specificity and sensitivity in both the original and validation cohorts.

Library method: the immunoSEQ multiplex PCR assay. The paper's data handling went like this. A statistical classification framework was developed to diagnose cytomegalovirus status using the catalog of TCR beta chain sequences. TCRdb holds this immuneACCESS table with in-frame rearrangements only. Some clones are missing; in checked studies, unresolved V genes explain under half, and the rest has no known cause. V and J calls and clone size are those listed in that table; D and trimming were worked out from the DNA. The sample profile shows more than 140,000 clones; 70% to 90% of them were found once. The leading ten clones occupy 2.5% to 4% of the sample. Donors formed part of the validation cohort, which comprised 95 to 150 subjects and was distinct from the first cohort of 666 subjects. The cysteine opens and the phenylalanine closes a CDR3 of 15 amino acids. The sequence is cut down to CDR3 DNA, 45 bases in frame from base 1. At the junction V is shortened by 1 base and J by 3 bases; bases outside the gene matches: 6. CDR1 and CDR2, per the germline V gene, are MGHRA and YSYEKL.

This sequence originates from a woman younger than 30 in good health and CMV-seropositive. In this chain, TRBV4-1 is recombined with TRBJ2-7; a stretch of 7 junction bases matches TRBD2. Sequencing used PBMCs. Here the CDR3 is given as CASSQVLGRDYEQYF. The DNA reads as follows: TGCGCCAGCAGCCAAGTACTAGGGAGGGACTACGAGCAGTACTTC.